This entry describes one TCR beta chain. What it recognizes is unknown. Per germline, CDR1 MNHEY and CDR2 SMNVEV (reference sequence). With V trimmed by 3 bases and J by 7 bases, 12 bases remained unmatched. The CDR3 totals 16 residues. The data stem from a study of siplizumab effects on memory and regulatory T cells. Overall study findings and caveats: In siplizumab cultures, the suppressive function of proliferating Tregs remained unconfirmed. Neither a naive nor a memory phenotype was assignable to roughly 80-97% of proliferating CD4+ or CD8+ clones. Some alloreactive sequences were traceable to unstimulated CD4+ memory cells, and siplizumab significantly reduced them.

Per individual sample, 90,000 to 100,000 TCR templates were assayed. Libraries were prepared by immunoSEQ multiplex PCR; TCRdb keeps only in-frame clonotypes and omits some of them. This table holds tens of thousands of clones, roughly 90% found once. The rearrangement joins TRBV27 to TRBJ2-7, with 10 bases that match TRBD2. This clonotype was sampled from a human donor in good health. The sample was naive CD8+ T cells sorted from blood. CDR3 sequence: CASSFLLAGGTGEQYF. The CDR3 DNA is TGTGCCAGCAGTTTCCTTTTAGCGGGAGGAACGGGTGAGCAGTACTTC.